These 2 T cell receptor beta chains were sequenced from one sample in a study of blood T cell repertoires in COVID-19. Clones were sequenced by immunoSEQ multiplex PCR, and TCRdb holds only the in-frame ones, with some missing. The sample consists of roughly 30,000 clones, roughly 87% of them appearing once. The sequenced sample consisted of peripheral blood. The receptors stem from a human donor in a cohort sampled during active COVID-19. The donor label of this sample is uncertain.

CDR3 residues: CSVNLTPSSGLYF. The CDR3 DNA follows: TGCAGCGTTAACCTGACACCTTCTAGCGGGTTGTACTTC. This chain connects TRBV29-1 to TRBJ2-7; 8 bases line up with TRBD2. This CDR3 has 13 residues. The germline V gene encodes CDR1 SQVTM and CDR2 ANQGSEA. After removal of 5 bases from V and 12 bases from J, the junction contained 15 bases not matched to a gene.

V gene TRBV6-5 combines with J gene TRBJ1-2, with a tentative D call TRBD1 (5 bases). Per germline, CDR1 MNHEY and CDR2 SVGAGI. V dropped 2 bases and J dropped 4 bases, with 11 bases sitting between them. The CDR3 runs 14 residues. The CDR3 DNA is TGTGCCAGCAGTTACGCCAGGGTGAGCTATGGCTACACCTTC. Amino acids: CASSYARVSYGYTF.